The present T cell receptor (beta chain) was sequenced within a study of glioma-infiltrating T cells after dendritic cell vaccination. The immunoSEQ assay amplified TCRB CDR3 from up to about 2 ug DNA. Sequenced by immunoSEQ multiplex PCR; TCRdb stores in-frame clones only, minus some. The sample shows 2,100 or so clones, roughly four fifths of them seen only once. Noted time point: after dendritic cell vaccination, including at tumor progression/relapse. Dendritic cells derived from monocytes and pulsed with autologous tumor lysate formed the vaccine. Germline V gene lookup returns CDR1 SGDLS and CDR2 YYNGEE. Trimming took 3 bases from V and 3 from J, leaving 16 bases between them. The CDR3 spans 16 residues.

The sequence was collected from a human donor with glioblastoma. The rearrangement joins TRBV9 to TRBJ2-1, with a possible D match to TRBD1 (5 bases). Specimen: tumor tissue, collected after dendritic cell vaccination. The CDR3 reads CASSDLRQGNYNEQFF. The DNA of the CDR3 is TGTGCCAGCAGCGATCTACGCCAGGGCAACTACAATGAGCAGTTCTTC. The full variable domain, with the rest looked up from reference TRBV9 and TRBJ2-1, is DSGVTQTPKHLITATGQRVTLRCSPRSGDLSVYWYQQSLDQGLQFLIQYYNGEERAKGNILERFSAQQFPDLHSELNLSSLELGDSALYFCASSDLRQGNYNEQFFGPGTRLTVL.